One TCR beta chain is described in this entry. The sample is drawn from a study of OX40 agonist ivuxolimab in advanced cancers. About the study: In this trial design, patients received ivuxolimab intravenously at 0.01 to 10 mg/kg every 2 weeks.

Germline CDR1 MNHEY, CDR2 SMNVEV (reference sequence). The CDR3 runs 15 residues. Deletions cut 7 bases from V and 2 bases from J, with 17 bases between. Repertoires were generated with immunoSEQ multiplex PCR, while TCRdb's copy carries only in-frame clones and drops some. This table has tens of thousands of clones, approximately 84% appearing once. Sequencing used CD4+ or CD8+ T cells sorted from blood, obtained in a trial of the OX40 agonist ivuxolimab. The V gene is TRBV27, the J gene TRBJ1-1, with D perhaps TRBD1 (5 bases). This TCR derives from an adult with an advanced solid tumor such as melanoma, head and neck, liver or kidney cancer. The CDR3 reads CASTSGTSINTEAFF. CDR3 sequence (DNA): TGTGCCAGCACCTCAGGGACTTCAATTAACACTGAAGCTTTCTTT.